What follows are 5 T cell receptor beta chains derived from one specimen sequenced in a study of T-cell reconstitution after alpha-beta-depleted transplantation in children. Unique molecular identifiers were incorporated during preparation of the TCRbeta library. TCRdb processed the PCR reads anew with MiXCR; each CDR3 protein has one entry. The profile shows roughly 590,000 distinct CDR3 sequences, approximately 15% of them singletons. Source: PBMCs from the stem cell graft donor, taken from the stem cell graft. These receptors originate from a human donor who donated a stem cell graft to a child with acute myeloid leukemia.

This clonotype has ten or more counts. The V gene is TRBV20-1, the J gene TRBJ2-5, with 10 bases identical to TRBD1. CDR1 and CDR2 (germline): DFQATT, SNEGSKA (reference sequence). The V segment lost 5 bases and the J segment 5 bases; nucleotides outside the gene matches: 2. The CDR3 length is 12 residues. The CDR3 spells CSAWTGGETQYF. The CDR3 DNA reads TGCAGTGCTTGGACAGGGGGGGAGACCCAGTACTTC.

This clonotype was seen only a few times. The genes are TRBV28 and TRBJ2-7, with D maybe TRBD2 (6 bases). Germline V gene lookup returns CDR1 MDHEN and CDR2 SYDVKM. The CDR3 runs 13 residues. V shed 7 bases and J shed 3 bases, with 13 bases lying between them. The CDR3 sequence: CASNGGGSYEQYV. The CDR3 DNA reads TGTGCCAGCAATGGGGGAGGAAGCTACGAGCAGTACGTC.

There are many counts of this clonotype. The rearrangement uses TRBV20-1 and TRBJ1-2; D gene unclear. The germline V gene encodes CDR1 DFQATT and CDR2 SNEGSKA (reference sequence). V gave up 0 bases and J gave up 3 bases, with 14 bases separating them. The CDR3 is 15 amino acids. The CDR3 region is CSARDFRQLDYGYTF. CDR3 coding DNA: TGCAGTGCTAGAGACTTCAGGCAGCTGGACTATGGCTACACCTTC.

This clonotype occurred many times. The rearrangement uses TRBV12-3 or TRBV12-4 and TRBJ2-3; TRBD1 matches at 8 bases. The trim removed 4 bases at V and 2 bases at J, leaving 2 bases unmatched. CDR3 length equals 14 residues. CDR3 sequence reads: CASSWTGHTDTQYF. CDR3 nucleotide sequence: TGTGCCAGCAGTTGGACAGGGCACACAGATACGCAGTATTTT.

This clonotype was recorded at least ten times. The chain links TRBV7-2 to TRBJ2-5; TRBD1 might be the D (5 bases). V gave up 5 bases and J gave up 4 bases, with 14 bases separating them. Germline V gene lookup returns CDR1 SGHTA and CDR2 FQGNSA. The CDR3 consists of 14 residues. CDR3 nucleotides: TGTGCCAGCAGCCGGCGCACAGGAACAGAGACCCAGTACTTC. It specifies CASSRRTGTETQYF.